A selection of T cell receptor beta chains follows, all from one sample in a study of blood T cell repertoires in COVID-19. Sequencing used immunoSEQ multiplex PCR; TCRdb keeps in-frame clones, though not all of them. The sample has under 200,000 clones, about 80% seen once; the top ten hold nearly 3.5%. Sample: PBMCs or T cells enriched from blood (not recorded which). The receptors originated from a woman aged 55-70 years who had recovered from COVID-19. Each CDR3 is given with its conserved first and last residue. D genes are given only for firm matches. For some rows the clone size is stated as once, few or many, or as a class when expanded; others skip it.

.	TRBV3-1/TRBV3-2	.	TRBJ2-2	TGTGCCAGCAGCCCGTGGCAGGGGGAGGCCGGGGAGCTGTTTTTT	CASSPWQGEAGELFF
TRBD1	TRBV27	few	TRBJ2-3	TGTGCCAGCAGTTTACTTGACAGGGGCCTCACAGATACGCAGTATTTT	CASSLLDRGLTDTQYF
TRBD2	TRBV9	.	TRBJ2-3	TGTGCCAGCAGCCTAGCGGGGGTCACAGATACGCAGTATTTT	CASSLAGVTDTQYF
.	TRBV19	.	TRBJ1-1	TGTGCCAGTAGTCGGGGGGCCACTTTCTTAAGTGGCACTGAAGCTTTCTTT	CASSRGATFLSGTEAFF
.	TRBV19	.	TRBJ1-2	TGTGCCAGTCGTTACAGCTATGGCTACACCTTC	CASRYSYGYTF
.	TRBV7-2	few	TRBJ2-1	TGTGCCAGCAGCTTACCAGGGAAGAGCTCCTACAATGAGCAGTTCTTC	CASSLPGKSSYNEQFF
.	TRBV7-9	.	TRBJ2-7	TGTGCCAGCAGCTTAAGCGCAGTCTCCTACGAGCAGTACTTC	CASSLSAVSYEQYF
.	TRBV9	.	TRBJ1-1	TGTGCCAGCAGCGTTAGCGGGAGGACGGGAGCTTTCTTT	CASSVSGRTGAFF
.	TRBV6-5	.	TRBJ2-7	TGTGCCAGCGGTCCGCCGACCGACACCTACGAGCAGTACTTC	CASGPPTDTYEQYF
.	TRBV19	.	TRBJ2-5	TGTGCCAGTAGTATGGCAGAGACCCAGTACTTC	CASSMAETQYF
.	TRBV7-2	.	TRBJ1-6	TGTGCCAGCAGCTTAGTCAGGGTGGGGAATTCACCCCTCCACTTT	CASSLVRVGNSPLHF
TRBD1	TRBV3-1/TRBV3-2	.	TRBJ2-7	TGTGCCAGCAGCCGGAAACCGGGACAGGAGTCCTACGAGCAGTACTTC	CASSRKPGQESYEQYF
TRBD1	TRBV2	.	TRBJ2-5	TGTGCCAGCAGGCCGACAGGGTACCAAGAGACCCAGTACTTC	CASRPTGYQETQYF
.	TRBV29-1	.	TRBJ2-7	TGCAGCGTTGCTCCTAGCTCCTACGAGCAGTACTTC	CSVAPSSYEQYF
TRBD2	TRBV9	few	TRBJ2-5	TGTGCCAGCAGCGTAGGTGCGGGGAGCGGGGGCCAAGAGACCCAGTACTTC	CASSVGAGSGGQETQYF
.	TRBV7-2	.	TRBJ1-4	TGTGCCAGCAGCCCCGGAGCGAATGAAAAACTGTTTTTT	CASSPGANEKLFF
TRBD2	TRBV9	.	TRBJ2-7	TGTGCCAGCAGCGTAGATGGCCTAGCGGACTACGAGCAGTACTTC	CASSVDGLADYEQYF
.	TRBV21-1	.	TRBJ2-1	TGTGCCAGCAGCATAACAGGGGGCTCGGATGAGCAGTTCTTC	CASSITGGSDEQFF
TRBD2	TRBV4-1	.	TRBJ2-1	TGCGCCAGCAGCCCCAAAGAACGGGGGGAGGTTAACAATGAGCAGTTCTTC	CASSPKERGEVNNEQFF
TRBD1	TRBV5-6	few	TRBJ1-4	TGTGCCAGCAGGGGGACAGGGGGCAAACTGTTTTTT	CASRGTGGKLFF
TRBD2	TRBV7-2	.	TRBJ2-4	TGTGCCAGCAGCTTACGCCTAGCGGGGGACCTAGCCAAAAACATTCAGTACTTC	CASSLRLAGDLAKNIQYF
TRBD2	TRBV11-3	.	TRBJ2-1	TGTGCCAGCAGCTTACTAGCGGGGGGCTTGGATGAGCAGTTCTTC	CASSLLAGGLDEQFF
TRBD1	TRBV2	.	TRBJ2-6	TGTGCCAGCCGACCGGGACAGGGGGTTGTTGGGGCCAACGTCCTGACTTTC	CASRPGQGVVGANVLTF
TRBD2	TRBV2	few	TRBJ2-7	TGTGCCAGCAATCTAGCGGGGCCCTCCTACGAGCAGTACTTC	CASNLAGPSYEQYF
TRBD1	TRBV19	.	TRBJ2-1	TGTGCCAGTAACCCTGGGCAGGGGGCGTCCTCTTCCCTTTTAATCCAAGACTACAATGAGCAGTTCTTC	CASNPGQGASSSLLIQDYNEQFF
.	TRBV10-3	few	TRBJ1-1	TGTGCCATCCCAACCGGGTTGAACACTGAAGCTTTCTTT	CAIPTGLNTEAFF
.	TRBV14	few	TRBJ1-1	TGTGCCAGCAGTCTGGGCCTGAACACTGAAGCTTTCTTT	CASSLGLNTEAFF
TRBD2	TRBV9	.	TRBJ2-5	TGTGCCAGCAGCCCGAGCGGGGTTGGTGGAGAGACCCAGTACTTC	CASSPSGVGGETQYF
.	TRBV5-6	.	TRBJ1-1	TGTGCCACCCGTGGTACAGGGATGAACACTGAAGCTTTCTTT	CATRGTGMNTEAFF
TRBD1	TRBV6-5	.	TRBJ1-1	TGTGCCAGCATGGGATTAGGGGGCGCGGCTGAAGCTTTCTTT	CASMGLGGAAEAFF
TRBD2	TRBV5-6	.	TRBJ2-3	TGTGCCAGCAGCTGGAATAGCGGGGGAGCGACAGATACGCAGTATTTT	CASSWNSGGATDTQYF
TRBD1	TRBV27	.	TRBJ1-1	TGTGCCAGCAGTGCACAGGGGTTGAACACTGAAGCTTTCTTT	CASSAQGLNTEAFF
.	TRBV9	.	TRBJ1-2	TGTGCCAGCAAGCGGGGTGGGGACTATGGCTACACCTTC	CASKRGGDYGYTF